This is a list of T cell receptor beta chains from one sample in a study of OX40 agonist ivuxolimab in advanced cancers. The repertoire was sequenced with immunoSEQ multiplex PCR; TCRdb's copy has only in-frame clones and lacks some. The sample yields tens of thousands of clones, roughly 87% seen once. The material was CD4+ or CD8+ T cells sorted from blood, obtained in a trial of the OX40 agonist ivuxolimab. The receptors were sampled from an adult with an advanced solid tumor such as melanoma, head and neck, liver or kidney cancer. The CDR3 runs from the conserved cysteine through the conserved F or W. The order of the fields is J gene, V gene, clone size, CDR3 length, D gene, CDR3 DNA, CDR3 protein. The D gene is left open where the match is weak. Size values are once, few and many counts, or a class for expanded clones, and some rows have none.

>TRBJ2-1|TRBV19|NA|16|TRBD1
TGTGCCAGTAGCCTAACCGGGACAGGGAACTACAATGAGCAGTTCTTC
CASSLTGTGNYNEQFF
>TRBJ1-1|TRBV29-1|few|14|NA
TGCAGCGTTCTAGGTGGCAGGGGAGGGTCTGAAGCTTTCTTT
CSVLGGRGGSEAFF
>TRBJ2-7|TRBV6-5|NA|16|TRBD1
TGTGCCAGCAGTTACGACAGGGTACCCCCCACCAACGAGCAGTACTTC
CASSYDRVPPTNEQYF
>TRBJ1-2|TRBV5-1|NA|14|NA
TGCGCCAGCAGAACGCCCGCCCCTAACTATGGCTACACCTTC
CASRTPAPNYGYTF
>TRBJ2-1|TRBV6-4|NA|17|NA
TGTGCCAGCAGTAAATATATTGACAGTTCGGTTCGGAATGAGCAGTTCTTC
CASSKYIDSSVRNEQFF
>TRBJ2-3|TRBV11-3|NA|16|TRBD2
TGTGCCAGCAGCGCAACGGGACTACTAAACACAGATACGCAGTATTTT
CASSATGLLNTDTQYF
>TRBJ1-5|TRBV6-5|NA|14|TRBD1
TGTGCCAGCAGCCCGGGGGACAGTACTCAGCCCCAGCATTTT
CASSPGDSTQPQHF
>TRBJ1-2|TRBV6-4|NA|16|TRBD1
TGTGCCAGCAGACCCTTTCCCGGGACAGGGTCCTATGGCTACACCTTC
CASRPFPGTGSYGYTF
>TRBJ2-2|TRBV18|NA|12|NA
TGTGCCAGCTCACCACAGCAGCGGGAGCTGTTTTTT
CASSPQQRELFF
>TRBJ2-5|TRBV6-4|NA|15|TRBD1
TGTGCCAGCAGTGCCGGGACAGGGGGCGCCGAGACCCAGTACTTC
CASSAGTGGAETQYF
>TRBJ2-7|TRBV2|NA|17|NA
TGTGCCAGCAGTGAGGGTGGGCCGGGACCCTTGCTTTACGAGCAGTACTTC
CASSEGGPGPLLYEQYF
>TRBJ2-1|TRBV28|NA|14|NA
TGTGCCAGCAGTACACCTGGTCGCTACAATGAGCAGTTCTTC
CASSTPGRYNEQFF
>TRBJ2-5|TRBV4-1|NA|13|NA
TGCGCCAGCAGGGCCATAGGGGGGGAGACCCAGTACTTC
CASRAIGGETQYF
>TRBJ1-2|TRBV2|few|13|NA
TGTGCCAGCAAAATTCCGGGGCCCCAAGGCTACACCTTC
CASKIPGPQGYTF
>TRBJ2-3|TRBV2|NA|13|TRBD1
TGTGCCAGCCCGGGACAGGTGACAGATACGCAGTATTTT
CASPGQVTDTQYF
>TRBJ2-4|TRBV18|NA|19|TRBD2
TGTGCCAGCTCACCACCGGGACTAGCGGGGGCACTAGCCAAAAACATTCAGTACTTC
CASSPPGLAGALAKNIQYF
>TRBJ2-1|TRBV7-9|NA|14|NA
TGTGCCAGCAGCTTAGCTCGGACTATGAATGAGCAGTTCTTC
CASSLARTMNEQFF
>TRBJ1-5|TRBV15|NA|14|NA
TGTGCCACCAGCAGGGACCGGGGCAATCAGCCCCAGCATTTT
CATSRDRGNQPQHF
>TRBJ2-5|TRBV6-6|NA|16|NA
TGTGCCAGCTCAGGGAGGAGGAAGGGTATGGTAGAGACCCAGTACTTC
CASSGRRKGMVETQYF
>TRBJ1-3|TRBV5-4|NA|15|NA
TGTGCCAGCAGCCCCCGTGGCGGGGCTGGAAACACCATATATTTT
CASSPRGGAGNTIYF
>TRBJ2-3|TRBV2|once|15|TRBD2
TGTGCCAGCAGGAAGCGGGACTCGATCACAGATACGCAGTATTTT
CASRKRDSITDTQYF
>TRBJ1-2|TRBV6-5|once|15|NA
TGTGCCAGCAGCCGTCGTGGGGGGGGGCTCTATGGCTACACCTTC
CASSRRGGGLYGYTF
>TRBJ2-5|TRBV28|NA|14|NA
TGTGCCAGCAGTTTACAGGGGTGGCGAGAGACCCAGTACTTC
CASSLQGWRETQYF
>TRBJ2-7|TRBV7-2|NA|15|TRBD2
TGTGCCAGCAGCTTACCCCGGGAAGCGGGAGACGAGCAGTACTTC
CASSLPREAGDEQYF
>TRBJ2-5|TRBV5-1|NA|14|NA
TGCGCCAGCAGCTTGGGTGGGGCCCAAGAGACCCAGTACTTC
CASSLGGAQETQYF
>TRBJ2-1|TRBV5-4|NA|15|TRBD1
TGTGCCAGCAGCACCGGACAGGGATCCTACAATGAGCAGTTCTTC
CASSTGQGSYNEQFF
>TRBJ2-1|TRBV19|NA|17|TRBD2
TGTGCCAGTAGTATAGCGACTAGCGGGAGCCTCAAGGGTGAGCAGTTCTTC
CASSIATSGSLKGEQFF
>TRBJ2-7|TRBV5-6|NA|16|TRBD2
TGTGCCAGCAGCCCAGGGACTAGCGGACTCTCCTACGAGCAGTACTTC
CASSPGTSGLSYEQYF
>TRBJ2-6|TRBV27|NA|15|NA
TGTGCCAGCATGGGTCTATACTCTGGGGCCAACGTCCTGACTTTC
CASMGLYSGANVLTF
>TRBJ1-2|TRBV7-6|once|16|TRBD1
TGTGCCAGCAGCTTAGCGCTAGGGACAGCGGGGTATGGCTACACCTTC
CASSLALGTAGYGYTF
>TRBJ2-1|TRBV27|few|19|TRBD2
TGTGCCAGCAGTTTGTCTTCTAGCGGGAGTTTTTCTTTATACAATGAGCAGTTCTTC
CASSLSSSGSFSLYNEQFF
>TRBJ2-2|TRBV19|NA|15|NA
TGTGCCAGTAGTAAGTCTAGCGCCTACACCGGGGAGCTGTTTTTT
CASSKSSAYTGELFF
>TRBJ2-3|TRBV5-1|NA|15|NA
TGCGCCAGCAGCTTGACTCATCCATACACAGATACGCAGTATTTT
CASSLTHPYTDTQYF
>TRBJ2-2|TRBV6-1|NA|13|NA
TGTGCCAGCAGTTCACTAGGGACCGGGGAGCTGTTTTTT
CASSSLGTGELFF
>TRBJ2-3|TRBV28|NA|13|NA
TGTGCCGGCAGACGGACTCTGCGGGATACGCAGTATTTT
CAGRRTLRDTQYF
>TRBJ2-1|TRBV4-1|few|14|NA
TGCGCCAGCAGCCAATATATCCCAAACAATGAGCAGTTCTTC
CASSQYIPNNEQFF
>TRBJ1-1|TRBV7-9|NA|13|NA
TGTGCCAGCAGTAGAGAGATGAACACTGAAGCTTTCTTT
CASSREMNTEAFF
>TRBJ1-1|TRBV11-2|NA|18|NA
TGTGCCAGCAGCCCAGGCTCGCACGTAGGTTATGGGAACACTGAAGCTTTCTTT
CASSPGSHVGYGNTEAFF
>TRBJ2-3|TRBV7-2|NA|14|NA
TGTGCCAGCAGCTTGGTTGAAGGCGTAGATACGCAGTATTTT
CASSLVEGVDTQYF
>TRBJ2-4|TRBV19|NA|15|NA
TGTGCCAGTAGGGGGCCGGAGGGAGCCAAAAACATTCAGTACTTC
CASRGPEGAKNIQYF
>TRBJ2-3|TRBV19|NA|15|TRBD1
TGTGCCAGTAGTAAGGGACAGACTATCACAGATACGCAGTATTTT
CASSKGQTITDTQYF
>TRBJ1-6|TRBV4-1|NA|12|NA
TGCGCCAGCAGCCAAGATTATTCACCCCTCCACTTT
CASSQDYSPLHF
>TRBJ2-3|TRBV19|NA|14|TRBD2
TGTGCCAGTATGGGGGGGACTCAATCGGGTACGCAGTATTTT
CASMGGTQSGTQYF
>TRBJ2-3|TRBV5-5|NA|15|NA
TGTGCCAGCAGCTTGAGGGGCGGGGACACAGATACGCAGTATTTT
CASSLRGGDTDTQYF
>TRBJ1-5|TRBV19|NA|14|NA
TGTGCCAGTAGTGCATTTTATAGCAATCAGCCCCAGCATTTT
CASSAFYSNQPQHF
>TRBJ1-4|TRBV18|NA|15|NA
TGTGCCAGCTCCCCGCCGGGGGCAACTAATGAAAAACTGTTTTTT
CASSPPGATNEKLFF
>TRBJ2-1|TRBV9|NA|15|TRBD2
TGTGCCAGCAGCGCGGACGGGAGGACCTACAATGAGCAGTTCTTC
CASSADGRTYNEQFF
>TRBJ2-3|TRBV5-1|NA|17|TRBD2
TGCGCCAGCAGCTTGGTGACTAGCGGGGGGGGCACAGATACGCAGTATTTT
CASSLVTSGGGTDTQYF
>TRBJ2-7|TRBV19|medium-sized|15|NA
TGTGCCAGTAGTATCACAGGGTCGAGCTCCTACGAGCAGTACTTC
CASSITGSSSYEQYF
>TRBJ1-2|TRBV4-1|few|14|TRBD1
TGCGCCAGCAGCCACCGGACAGGCAACTATGGCTACACCTTC
CASSHRTGNYGYTF
>TRBJ2-5|TRBV4-3|NA|17|TRBD2
TGCGCCAGCAGCCAAGAATGGAGAGCGGGAGGGGGCGAGACCCAGTACTTC
CASSQEWRAGGGETQYF
>TRBJ1-4|TRBV18|NA|14|NA
TGTGCCAGCTCAGAGGGGCTGGGCCATGAAAAACTGTTTTTT
CASSEGLGHEKLFF
>TRBJ1-4|TRBV19|NA|14|TRBD1
TGTGCCAGTAGGCCGGGACAGGCGAATGAAAAACTGTTTTTT
CASRPGQANEKLFF
>TRBJ1-1|TRBV10-1|few|15|NA
TGCGCCAGAAAAGGGGGGAGAAAGGTGAACACTGAAGCTTTCTTT
CARKGGRKVNTEAFF